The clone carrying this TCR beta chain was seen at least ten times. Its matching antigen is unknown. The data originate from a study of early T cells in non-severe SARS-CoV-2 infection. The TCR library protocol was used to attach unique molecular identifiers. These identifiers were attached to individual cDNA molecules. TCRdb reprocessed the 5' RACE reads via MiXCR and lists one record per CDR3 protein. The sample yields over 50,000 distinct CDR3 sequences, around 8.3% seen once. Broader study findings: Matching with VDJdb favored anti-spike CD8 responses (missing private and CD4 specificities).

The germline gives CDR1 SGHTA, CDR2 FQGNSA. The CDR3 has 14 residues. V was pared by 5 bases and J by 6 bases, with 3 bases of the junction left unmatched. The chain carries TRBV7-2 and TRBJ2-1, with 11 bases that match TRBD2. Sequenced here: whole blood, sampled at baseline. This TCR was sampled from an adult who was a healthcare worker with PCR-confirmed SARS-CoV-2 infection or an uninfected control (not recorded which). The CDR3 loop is CASSPSGRFNEQFF. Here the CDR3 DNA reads TGTGCCAGCAGCCCTAGCGGGAGGTTCAATGAGCAGTTCTTC.